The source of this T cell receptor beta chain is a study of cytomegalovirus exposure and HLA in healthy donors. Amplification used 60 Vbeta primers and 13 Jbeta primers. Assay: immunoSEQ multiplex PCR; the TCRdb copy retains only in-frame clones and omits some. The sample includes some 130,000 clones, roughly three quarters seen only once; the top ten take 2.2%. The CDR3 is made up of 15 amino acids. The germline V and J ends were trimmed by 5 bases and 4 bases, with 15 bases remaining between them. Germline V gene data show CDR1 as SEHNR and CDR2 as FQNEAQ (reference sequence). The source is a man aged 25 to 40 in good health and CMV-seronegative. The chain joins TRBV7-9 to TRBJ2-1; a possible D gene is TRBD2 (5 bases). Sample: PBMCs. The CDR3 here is CASSPGVTSYNEQFF. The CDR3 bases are TGTGCCAGCAGCCCCGGGGTGACATCGTACAATGAGCAGTTCTTC.